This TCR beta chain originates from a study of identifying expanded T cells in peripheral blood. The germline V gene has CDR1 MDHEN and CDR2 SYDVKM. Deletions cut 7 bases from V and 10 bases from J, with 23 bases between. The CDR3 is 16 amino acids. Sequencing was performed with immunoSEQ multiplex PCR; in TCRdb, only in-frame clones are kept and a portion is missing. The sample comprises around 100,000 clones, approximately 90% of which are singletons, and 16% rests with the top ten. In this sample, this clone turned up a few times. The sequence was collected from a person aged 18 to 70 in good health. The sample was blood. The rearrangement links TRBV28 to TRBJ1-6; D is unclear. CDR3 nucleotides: TGTGCCAGCACTACCAGTAAGGGCACAGACAAGTCACCCCTCCACTTT. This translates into CASTTSKGTDKSPLHF.